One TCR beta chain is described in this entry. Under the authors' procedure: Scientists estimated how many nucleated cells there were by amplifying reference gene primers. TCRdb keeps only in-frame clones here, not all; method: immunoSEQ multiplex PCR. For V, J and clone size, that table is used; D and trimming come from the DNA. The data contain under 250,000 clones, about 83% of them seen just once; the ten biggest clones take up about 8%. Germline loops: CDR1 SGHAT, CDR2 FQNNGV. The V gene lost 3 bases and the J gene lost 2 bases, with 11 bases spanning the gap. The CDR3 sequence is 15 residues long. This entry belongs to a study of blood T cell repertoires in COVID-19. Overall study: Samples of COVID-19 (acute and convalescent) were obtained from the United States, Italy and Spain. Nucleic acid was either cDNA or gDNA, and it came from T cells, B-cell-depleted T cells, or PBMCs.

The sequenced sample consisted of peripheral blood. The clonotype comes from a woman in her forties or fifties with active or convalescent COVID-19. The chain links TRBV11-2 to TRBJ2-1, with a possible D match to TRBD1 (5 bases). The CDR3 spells CASSLGQPAYNEQFF. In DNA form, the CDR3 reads TGTGCCAGCAGCTTGGGGCAACCAGCCTACAATGAGCAGTTCTTC.